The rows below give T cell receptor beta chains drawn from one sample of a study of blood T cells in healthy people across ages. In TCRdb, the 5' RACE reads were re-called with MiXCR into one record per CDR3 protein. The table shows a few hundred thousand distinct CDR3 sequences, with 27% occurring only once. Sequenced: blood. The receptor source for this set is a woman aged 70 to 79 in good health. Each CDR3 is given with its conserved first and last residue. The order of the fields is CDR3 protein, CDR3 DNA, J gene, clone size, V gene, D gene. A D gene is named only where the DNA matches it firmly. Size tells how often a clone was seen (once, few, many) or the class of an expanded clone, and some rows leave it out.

CDR3 protein: CASSWEGLETQYF
CDR3 DNA: TGTGCCAGCAGTTGGGAGGGGTTGGAGACCCAGTACTTC
J gene: TRBJ2-5
clone size: -
V gene: TRBV6-1
D gene: TRBD2

CDR3 protein: CASSDPLVSTDTQYF
CDR3 DNA: TGTGCCAGCAGCGACCCACTGGTTAGCACAGATACGCAGTATTTT
J gene: TRBJ2-3
clone size: many
V gene: TRBV7-2
D gene: -

CDR3 protein: CASSLGSGGRYEQYF
CDR3 DNA: TGTGCCAGCAGTTTGGGTAGCGGGGGTAGGTACGAGCAGTACTTC
J gene: TRBJ2-7
clone size: many
V gene: TRBV12-3/TRBV12-4
D gene: TRBD2

CDR3 protein: CASSLATDRGYEQYF
CDR3 DNA: TGCGCCAGCAGCTTGGCGACAGATAGGGGCTACGAGCAGTACTTC
J gene: TRBJ2-7
clone size: few
V gene: TRBV5-1
D gene: -

CDR3 protein: CATSDTPPHKRSQFF
CDR3 DNA: TGTGCCACCAGTGATACCCCGCCCCACAAACGGTCGCAGTTCTTC
J gene: TRBJ2-1
clone size: few
V gene: TRBV24-1
D gene: -

CDR3 protein: CASSGGYGGNQPQHF
CDR3 DNA: TGTGCCAGCAGTGGGGGGTATGGCGGGAATCAGCCCCAGCATTTT
J gene: TRBJ1-5
clone size: -
V gene: TRBV2
D gene: -

CDR3 protein: CASGLQLFTDTQYF
CDR3 DNA: TGTGCCAGCGGCTTACAACTTTTCACAGATACGCAGTATTTT
J gene: TRBJ2-3
clone size: -
V gene: TRBV11-3
D gene: -

CDR3 protein: CASAQGQDYGYTF
CDR3 DNA: TGTGCCAGCGCACAGGGACAGGACTATGGCTACACCTTC
J gene: TRBJ1-2
clone size: -
V gene: TRBV2
D gene: TRBD1

CDR3 protein: CASSSARGGNYNEQFF
CDR3 DNA: TGTGCCAGCAGTTCGGCCCGGGGGGGTAACTACAATGAGCAGTTCTTC
J gene: TRBJ2-1
clone size: few
V gene: TRBV6-5
D gene: TRBD2

CDR3 protein: CASSQEAGLFYEQYF
CDR3 DNA: TGCGCCAGCAGCCAAGAAGCAGGGCTTTTCTACGAGCAGTACTTC
J gene: TRBJ2-7
clone size: -
V gene: TRBV4-3
D gene: -